This T cell receptor (beta chain) was captured in a study of T cells in Graves' hyperthyroidism and ophthalmopathy (dated by TCRdb to the late 2010s). With regard to the full study: TCR V-J signatures able to tell the groups apart were searched for in a discovery cohort of more than 90 patients, of whom about 40 had Graves' ophthalmopathy and some 60 had stable Graves' hyperthyroidism. Following sampling, methimazole starting at 30 mg daily was given to hyperthyroidism patients, and high-dose intravenous methylprednisolone was given to ophthalmopathy patients. In several Graves' hyperthyroidism patients, the study also compared T-cell repertoires from thyroid tissue with T-cell repertoires from blood. The roughly 90 discovery patients were divided at random into training and test sets in a 7:3 ratio. TCR Vbeta CDR3 sequencing of approximately 140 peripheral blood samples (roughly 41 ophthalmopathy, under 80 hyperthyroidism and roughly 17 progressor patients) is reported in the paper. Prospective prediction of ophthalmopathy was tested in an independent validation cohort consisting of 18 hyperthyroidism patients and approximately 16 patients who later progressed to ophthalmopathy.

V trim: 4 bases; J trim: 7 bases; unmatched bases: 8. From the germline V gene, CDR1 is SGHRS and CDR2 is YFSETQ. The CDR3 goes from the cysteine to the phenylalanine over 14 residues. The DNA shown is the 42-base CDR3, in frame from base 1. Amplification of TCR beta CDR3 regions was carried out from RNA transcripts. For the first round of RT-PCR on the TCR CDR3, the HTBI primer set was used together with the Qiagen OneStep RT-PCR kit. Libraries were constructed in a second round of multiplex PCR, after which size selection and purification were performed. The libraries were sequenced on an Illumina HiSeq2000 using paired-end 100 bp reads. The authors processed their data as follows. SOAPnuke was used to process the raw data, removing reads that contained adapters or uncalled bases, had a mean Phred below 15, or lacked an exact match to the constant primer or identifier. COPE v1.2.5 was used to merge the high-quality paired reads, and each unique nucleotide sequence was defined as a clonotype. MiTCR v1.1 was used to align the clonotypes against IMGT TRBV, TRBD and TRBJ reference segments. Analysis was restricted to V-J combinations with a frequency above 0.0001, which covered roughly 99% of repertoires. A TCS score was defined as the ratio of F50 (clonal expansion) to E x V (chaos), with BLOSUM62-based TCRdist applied between CDR3 peptides within each V-J. Welch's t-statistics and random forest reduced around 520 V-J features to 10 to 15, which were used in a naive Bayes classifier (R e1071). Thyroid-blood repertoire similarity was quantified with the Morisita-Horn index. The public reads were run again by TCRdb, first through fastp at Q25 and then through MiXCR, and only productive beta chains were kept. CDR3 protein sequences are deduplicated, and each keeps its most common genes and DNA. It is TCRdb's table, rather than the study itself, that gives the V and J calls and clone size. Counted in this sample were 500,000 to 600,000 distinct CDR3 sequences; approximately 44% of them appeared once. The leading ten clones occupy roughly 8.2% of the sample.

What the work shows at the level of the full study, not this receptor alone: Most expanded thyroid clonotypes (frequency above 0.001) were also detected in blood, suggesting blood repertoires may reflect thyroid immune responses. A model built on a 13 V-J signature distinguished ophthalmopathy from stable hyperthyroidism, reaching around 88% sensitivity and approximately 83% specificity in cross-validation and 80%/75% in testing. During validation, the model predicted progression to ophthalmopathy a median of about 6.3 months ahead of onset, with almost 71% sensitivity and around 72% specificity. Sample size was not statistically predetermined, and blinding of investigators to group allocation was not performed.

Stable Graves' hyperthyroidism was defined as the absence of progression to ophthalmopathy over 18 months of follow-up. Hyperthyroidism patients were aged 18 to 65 years and newly diagnosed, with disease duration of less than 2 months. Exclusion was applied to patients with uncontrolled infections, other autoimmune diseases, pregnancy or lactation. Diagnoses relied on clinical symptoms, serum thyroxine and TRAb, thyroid ultrasound and orbital computed tomography. Total RNA was extracted with Trizol reagent, and quality was checked on an Agilent 2100 Bioanalyzer. This clonotype was recorded only once. It lacks a known antigen. No quality values exist for individual bases; no much larger clone is one base distant. One read represents weak support.

The chain is assembled from TRBV5-1 and TRBJ2-5, with 9 middle bases fitting TRBD2. The sequencing input was peripheral blood or thyroid tissue (not recorded which). This clonotype was obtained from a woman under 30 with Graves' hyperthyroidism. The CDR3 region: CASSRAGGKGTQYF. The DNA reads as follows: TGCGCCAGCAGCCGGGCGGGAGGGAAAGGGACCCAGTACTTC.